The 17 T cell receptor beta chains in this list originate from one sample, sequenced in a study of identical twins. MiXCR was run by TCRdb on the 5' RACE reads, yielding one entry per CDR3 protein. Of 420,000 or so distinct CDR3 sequences listed, 18% are singletons. Sequenced input: naive T cells sorted from blood. The receptors shown here come from a man between 45 and 60 years old in good health.

The CDR3 nucleotides are TGCGCCAGCAGCCTGTCACGGGGATCGGAAGTGGCAGATACGCAGTATTTT. This sequence encodes CASSLSRGSEVADTQYF. The rearrangement links TRBV4-3 to TRBJ2-3, with TRBD2 as a possible D gene (5 bases). In germline, CDR1 is LGHNA, CDR2 YSLEER. V was cut by 4 bases and J by 4 bases, with 21 bases left in between. CDR3 length: 17 residues.

This clonotype turned up a few times. The chain employs TRBV11-2 and TRBJ2-7; TRBD1 agrees at 8 bases. V gave up 5 bases and J gave up 0 bases; unmatched junction bases: 9. The CDR3 runs to 16 residues. Germline loops: CDR1 SGHAT, CDR2 FQNNGV. In DNA, the CDR3 is TGTGCCAGCAGCACTCCGGGACAGGAGATCTCCTACGAGCAGTACTTC. Translated, it gives CASSTPGQEISYEQYF. Drawing the rest from reference TRBV11-2 and TRBJ2-7, the complete variable domain is EAGVAQSPRYKIIEKRQSVAFWCNPISGHATLYWYQQILGQGPKLLIQFQNNGVVDDSQLPKDRFSAERLKGVDSTLKIQPAKLEDSAVYLCASSTPGQEISYEQYFGPGTRLTVT.

This clonotype appeared many times. V usage is TRBV20-1 and J usage is TRBJ2-7, with 11 bases identical to TRBD2. Germline CDR1 is DFQATT and CDR2 is SNEGSKA (reference sequence). V lost 0 bases, J lost 9 bases, and 7 bases stayed unmatched. The CDR3 sequence is 14 residues long. CDR3 sequence reads: CSARDLELAGVQYF. The CDR3 DNA is TGCAGTGCTAGAGATCTAGAACTAGCGGGAGTGCAGTACTTC.

V is TRBV9 and J is TRBJ1-2; 8 nucleotides agree with TRBD1. The CDR3 totals 17 residues. V was clipped by 4 bases and J by 4 bases; unmatched bases: 15. Germline V gene sequence: CDR1 SGDLS, CDR2 YYNGEE. Here the CDR3 reads CASSPSGGSGAIYGYTF. CDR3 nucleotides: TGTGCCAGCAGCCCCTCAGGGGGCTCGGGGGCAATCTATGGCTACACCTTC.

This clonotype was picked up one time. V is TRBV11-2 and J is TRBJ2-4; perhaps D is TRBD1 or TRBD2 (5 bases each). The CDR3 spans 14 residues. Looked up from germline, CDR1 is SGHAT and CDR2 is FQNNGV. The V and J ends lost 3 bases and 10 bases respectively, with 16 bases between them. The CDR3 region is CASSFTPGPSIQYF. CDR3 DNA sequence: TGTGCCAGCAGCTTCACGCCGGGACCATCGATTCAGTACTTC.

This clonotype was observed a few times. The chain has TRBV20-1 and TRBJ2-1, with a tentative D call TRBD2 (6 bases). Trimming took 1 base from V and 12 from J, leaving 16 bases between them. The length of the CDR3 is 13 residues. Germline CDR1 is DFQATT and CDR2 is SNEGSKA (reference sequence). The DNA of the CDR3 is TGCAGTGCTAGAGGCGGTCGGGACTGGAGGCAGTTCTTC. This codes for CSARGGRDWRQFF.

V and J are TRBV7-8 and TRBJ2-6; D uncertain. Germline CDR1 SGHVS, CDR2 FQNEAQ. CDR3 size: 16 residues. The V end lost 3 bases, the J end lost 1 base, and 10 bases lay between the germline ends. CDR3 region: CASSFELLSGANVLTF. Written as DNA, the CDR3 is TGTGCCAGCAGCTTTGAGCTCCTTTCTGGGGCCAACGTCCTGACTTTC.

This clonotype has a count of ten or more. V usage is TRBV23-1 and J usage is TRBJ1-5, with a tentative D call TRBD1 (5 bases). TRBV23-1 is marked as an open reading frame, function uncertain. Trimming stripped 2 bases from V and 2 bases from J, with 13 bases between. The CDR3 has 16 residues. The CDR3 loop reads CASSQRGTGGNQPQHF. The CDR3 DNA is TGCGCCAGCAGTCAAAGGGGTACGGGGGGCAATCAGCCCCAGCATTTT.

The J gene is TRBJ1-1, the V gene TRBV12-3 or TRBV12-4; D might be TRBD1 (6 bases). This CDR3 region has 15 residues. Trimming took off 3 bases at V and 5 bases at J, with 16 bases between the two ends. The CDR3 reads CASSFGEGGPTEAFF. The CDR3 DNA sequence: TGTGCCAGCAGTTTTGGGGAGGGGGGGCCGACTGAAGCTTTCTTT.

This clonotype was seen a few times. The DNA of the CDR3 is TGTGCCAGCAGGGGCGGGGGCAGCACAGATACGCAGTATTTT. This translates into CASRGGGSTDTQYF. The rearrangement links TRBV7-9 to TRBJ2-3, with D perhaps TRBD2 (7 bases). The germline gives CDR1 SEHNR, CDR2 FQNEAQ (reference sequence). This CDR3 has 14 residues. V lost 6 bases to trimming and J lost 0 bases, with 10 bases between them.

This clonotype was detected ten times or more. The V gene is TRBV20-1, the J gene TRBJ2-7; D is possibly TRBD1 (5 bases). V lost 2 bases to trimming and J lost 0 bases, with 14 bases between them. Germline V CDR1 and CDR2: DFQATT, SNEGSKA (reference sequence). The CDR3 is made up of 15 amino acids. This CDR3 reads CSARLIQGASYEQYF. CDR3 coding DNA: TGCAGTGCTAGATTAATCCAGGGTGCCTCCTACGAGCAGTACTTC.

As to this clonotype: The junction departs from the called germline gene at one end, perhaps through a read error. This sequence joins TRBV29-1 and TRBJ2-7, with 7 nucleotides matching TRBD2. The V gene's germline CDR1 is SQVTM and CDR2 ANQGSEA. This CDR3 is 14 amino acids long. This CDR3 is CSVGHLAVIGEQHF. CDR3 DNA sequence: TGCAGCGTCGGACATCTAGCGGTTATTGGCGAGCAGCACTTC.

This clonotype was seen many times. The chain joins TRBV29-1 to TRBJ1-2; D unresolved. The CDR3 consists of 11 residues. V was clipped by 0 bases and J by 2 bases, with 1 base between them. Germline V gene sequence: CDR1 SQVTM, CDR2 ANQGSEA. CDR3 DNA: TGCAGCGTTGAAGACAACTATGGCTACACCTTC. It translates to CSVEDNYGYTF.

The V call is TRBV4-1, the J call TRBJ1-2; 9 bases are a match to TRBD1. V dropped 2 bases and J dropped 3; count of bases not matched to a gene: 4. This CDR3 has 15 residues. From germline, CDR1 is MGHRA and CDR2 YSYEKL. As DNA, the CDR3 is TGCGCCAGCAGCCAAACCCGACAGGGGGACTATGGCTACACCTTC. It yields the protein CASSQTRQGDYGYTF.

This clonotype has a count of ten or more. The genes are TRBV5-8 and TRBJ2-1; 8 positions agree with TRBD1. The germline V gene has CDR1 SGHTS and CDR2 YDEGEE. V shed 0 bases, J shed 5 bases, and the junction held 1 base outside the gene matches. CDR3 size: 14 residues. Written as DNA, the CDR3 is TGTGCCAGCAGCTTGGGACAGGGGCACAATGAGCAGTTCTTC. It is translated as CASSLGQGHNEQFF.

V and J are TRBV18 and TRBJ1-4; D gene unclear. CDR1 and CDR2 (germline): KGHSH, LQKENI. The V end lost 4 bases, the J end lost 5 bases, and 14 bases lay between the germline ends. The CDR3 extends over 15 amino acids. The CDR3, as DNA: TGTGCCAGCTCACTTACGTCGGACGCAAATGAAAAACTGTTTTTT. It is translated as CASSLTSDANEKLFF.

This chain connects TRBV11-2 to TRBJ2-7, with 7 nucleotides matching TRBD1. The length of the CDR3 is 12 residues. V shed 4 bases, J shed 13 bases, and the junction held 10 bases outside the gene matches. Germline V gene lookup returns CDR1 SGHAT and CDR2 FQNNGV. The CDR3, as DNA: TGTGCCAGCAGCTACCTAGGACAGGCTCCCTACTTC. Translation: CASSYLGQAPYF.